These T cell receptor beta chains were read from a single sample in a study of regulatory T cells in long-lasting Graves disease. In TCRdb, the multiplex PCR reads were re-called with MiXCR into one record per CDR3 protein. The data hold 550,000 to 650,000 distinct CDR3 sequences, with 15% to 20% observed a single time. The data were also submitted as part of a second study, on T cells in Graves' hyperthyroidism and ophthalmopathy.

The sequencing here drew on peripheral blood mononuclear cells (PBMCs), taken at new diagnosis, from a patient treated with antithyroid drugs. The receptors here all came from a man aged 18 to 29 with Graves disease. Both conserved end residues are part of each CDR3. Fields, in order: J gene, V gene, D gene, clone size, CDR3 protein, CDR3 DNA. D genes are given only for firm matches. Only some rows state a clone size, as once, few, many or a class for expanded clones.

j_call: TRBJ2-7; v_call: TRBV7-6; d_call: NA; clone_size: NA; cdr3_aa: CASSSLSGEQYF; cdr3_nt: TGTGCCAGCAGCTCTCTTAGCGGCGAGCAGTACTTC
j_call: TRBJ2-5; v_call: TRBV5-1; d_call: NA; clone_size: NA; cdr3_aa: CASRQAPPETQYF; cdr3_nt: TGCGCCAGCCGGCAGGCGCCGCCAGAGACCCAGTACTTC
j_call: TRBJ2-7; v_call: TRBV2; d_call: NA; clone_size: many; cdr3_aa: CASSSSRGGNEQYF; cdr3_nt: TGTGCCAGCAGCTCGTCGAGGGGTGGGAACGAGCAGTACTTC
j_call: TRBJ1-1; v_call: TRBV27; d_call: TRBD1; clone_size: many; cdr3_aa: CASGRTGRNTEAFF; cdr3_nt: TGTGCCAGCGGTCGGACAGGGCGAAACACTGAAGCTTTCTTT
j_call: TRBJ1-2; v_call: TRBV20-1; d_call: NA; clone_size: few; cdr3_aa: CSASSRITF; cdr3_nt: TGCAGTGCTAGTTCGCGGATCACCTTC
j_call: TRBJ2-7; v_call: TRBV11-2; d_call: NA; clone_size: many; cdr3_aa: CASSLDLAYEQYF; cdr3_nt: TGTGCCAGCAGCTTAGACCTCGCCTACGAGCAGTACTTC
j_call: TRBJ2-1; v_call: TRBV20-1; d_call: NA; clone_size: many; cdr3_aa: CSAPATYNEQFF; cdr3_nt: TGCAGTGCTCCGGCCACCTACAATGAGCAGTTCTTC
j_call: TRBJ2-1; v_call: TRBV7-3; d_call: TRBD2; clone_size: NA; cdr3_aa: CASSRAGTSGIMGQFF; cdr3_nt: TGTGCCAGCAGCCGTGCCGGGACTAGCGGTATCATGGGGCAGTTCTTC
j_call: TRBJ1-2; v_call: TRBV6-1; d_call: NA; clone_size: NA; cdr3_aa: CASSLRSDYGYTF; cdr3_nt: TGTGCCAGCAGCTTACGGTCAGACTATGGCTACACCTTC
j_call: TRBJ2-1; v_call: TRBV5-1; d_call: NA; clone_size: once; cdr3_aa: CASSGDMTVSSYNEQFF; cdr3_nt: TGCGCCAGCAGCGGAGATATGACAGTCAGCTCCTACAATGAGCAGTTCTTC
j_call: TRBJ1-1; v_call: TRBV20-1; d_call: NA; clone_size: few; cdr3_aa: CSARNTANTEAFF; cdr3_nt: TGCAGTGCTAGGAATACAGCGAACACTGAAGCTTTCTTT
j_call: TRBJ2-2; v_call: TRBV9; d_call: TRBD2; clone_size: many; cdr3_aa: CASSFGTSGNTGELFF; cdr3_nt: TGTGCCAGCAGCTTTGGGACTAGCGGCAACACCGGGGAGCTGTTTTTT
j_call: TRBJ2-2; v_call: TRBV6-4; d_call: TRBD1; clone_size: NA; cdr3_aa: CARFLCPGTVTGELFF; cdr3_nt: TGTGCCAGATTCCTATGTCCCGGGACAGTCACCGGGGAGCTGTTTTTT
j_call: TRBJ2-1; v_call: TRBV24-1; d_call: NA; clone_size: NA; cdr3_aa: CATSDSGHNYNEQFF; cdr3_nt: TGTGCCACCAGTGATTCGGGACATAACTACAATGAGCAGTTCTTC
j_call: TRBJ1-5; v_call: TRBV27; d_call: NA; clone_size: few; cdr3_aa: CASREGTYSNQPQHF; cdr3_nt: TGTGCCAGCCGTGAAGGGACTTATAGCAATCAGCCCCAGCATTTT
j_call: TRBJ2-7; v_call: TRBV13; d_call: NA; clone_size: many; cdr3_aa: CASSLGSVEEQYF; cdr3_nt: TGTGCCAGCAGCTTAGGCTCCGTAGAGGAGCAGTACTTC
j_call: TRBJ2-5; v_call: TRBV2; d_call: NA; clone_size: many; cdr3_aa: CASSGGRSQTETQYF; cdr3_nt: TGTGCCAGCAGTGGTGGCAGGTCCCAAACAGAGACCCAGTACTTC
j_call: TRBJ1-2; v_call: TRBV28; d_call: TRBD1; clone_size: few; cdr3_aa: CASSYRISRTGQNYGYTF; cdr3_nt: TGTGCCAGCAGTTACCGGATCTCACGGACAGGGCAAAACTATGGCTACACCTTC
j_call: TRBJ2-7; v_call: TRBV7-9; d_call: TRBD2; clone_size: NA; cdr3_aa: CASSSLTSGPTYEHYF; cdr3_nt: TGTGCCAGCAGCTCCCTGACTAGCGGGCCGACCTACGAGCATTACTTC
j_call: TRBJ1-2; v_call: TRBV28; d_call: NA; clone_size: many; cdr3_aa: CASSQGRPDGYTF; cdr3_nt: TGTGCCAGCAGTCAGGGACGGCCGGATGGCTACACCTTC
j_call: TRBJ2-7; v_call: TRBV9; d_call: NA; clone_size: many; cdr3_aa: CASSARDNYEQYF; cdr3_nt: TGTGCCAGCAGCGCCCGGGACAACTACGAGCAGTACTTC
j_call: TRBJ2-3; v_call: TRBV27; d_call: NA; clone_size: many; cdr3_aa: CASTRGGSTDTQYF; cdr3_nt: TGTGCCAGCACCAGGGGCGGGAGCACAGATACGCAGTATTTT
j_call: TRBJ2-7; v_call: TRBV7-7; d_call: TRBD1; clone_size: NA; cdr3_aa: CARNPRGPGQYF; cdr3_nt: TGTGCTAGGAACCCCAGGGGGCCCGGGCAGTACTTC
j_call: TRBJ1-3; v_call: TRBV5-1; d_call: NA; clone_size: NA; cdr3_aa: CASSLWSQSSGNTIYF; cdr3_nt: TGCGCCAGCAGCTTGTGGTCACAGAGCTCTGGAAACACCATATATTTT
j_call: TRBJ1-2; v_call: TRBV19; d_call: NA; clone_size: many; cdr3_aa: CASSIVGSGYTF; cdr3_nt: TGTGCCAGTAGTATTGTGGGATCTGGCTACACCTTC
j_call: TRBJ2-7; v_call: TRBV4-1; d_call: TRBD2; clone_size: few; cdr3_aa: CASSQRTSGSSYEQYF; cdr3_nt: TGCGCCAGCAGCCAGAGGACTAGCGGGAGCTCCTACGAGCAGTACTTC
j_call: TRBJ1-3; v_call: TRBV5-1; d_call: NA; clone_size: NA; cdr3_aa: CASSLAGIRSGNTIYF; cdr3_nt: TGCGCCAGCAGCTTGGCTGGCATCCGGTCTGGAAACACCATATATTTT
j_call: TRBJ2-7; v_call: TRBV12-3/TRBV12-4; d_call: TRBD1; clone_size: many; cdr3_aa: CASSYPGTGVDHEQYF; cdr3_nt: TGTGCCAGCAGTTATCCCGGGACAGGGGTCGACCACGAGCAGTACTTC
j_call: TRBJ1-2; v_call: TRBV28; d_call: NA; clone_size: many; cdr3_aa: CASSSFYGYTF; cdr3_nt: TGTGCCAGCAGTTCCTTCTATGGCTACACCTTC
j_call: TRBJ2-1; v_call: TRBV5-1; d_call: TRBD2; clone_size: NA; cdr3_aa: CASSLSSGRFNEQFF; cdr3_nt: TGCGCCAGCAGCCTATCTAGCGGGAGGTTCAATGAGCAGTTCTTC
j_call: TRBJ2-5; v_call: TRBV10-2; d_call: TRBD1; clone_size: NA; cdr3_aa: CASSRAGGTGETQYF; cdr3_nt: TGCGCCAGCAGTAGAGCCGGGGGGACAGGGGAGACCCAGTACTTC
j_call: TRBJ2-7; v_call: TRBV20-1; d_call: TRBD2; clone_size: few; cdr3_aa: CSAARGGWYSYEQYF; cdr3_nt: TGCAGTGCCGCCCGGGGAGGGTGGTACTCCTACGAGCAGTACTTC
j_call: TRBJ2-3; v_call: TRBV7-9; d_call: NA; clone_size: many; cdr3_aa: CASSLGEQPDTQYF; cdr3_nt: TGTGCCAGCAGCTTAGGAGAACAGCCAGATACGCAGTATTTT
j_call: TRBJ1-5; v_call: TRBV19; d_call: TRBD1; clone_size: few; cdr3_aa: CASSWDRGPNQPQHF; cdr3_nt: TGTGCCAGTAGTTGGGACAGGGGGCCCAATCAGCCCCAGCATTTT
j_call: TRBJ1-2; v_call: TRBV7-2; d_call: TRBD1; clone_size: NA; cdr3_aa: CASSLARWGTGTSNYGYTF; cdr3_nt: TGTGCCAGCAGCTTAGCGCGATGGGGGACAGGGACGTCGAACTATGGCTACACCTTC
j_call: TRBJ1-1; v_call: TRBV6-1; d_call: TRBD1; clone_size: many; cdr3_aa: CASSHRGTEAFF; cdr3_nt: TGTGCCAGCAGTCACAGGGGGACTGAAGCTTTCTTT
j_call: TRBJ2-4; v_call: TRBV28; d_call: NA; clone_size: many; cdr3_aa: CATQRLEGGDIQYF; cdr3_nt: TGTGCCACACAGCGATTAGAGGGCGGGGACATTCAGTACTTC
j_call: TRBJ2-1; v_call: TRBV20-1; d_call: TRBD2; clone_size: many; cdr3_aa: CSAIPLLAGGRNEQFF; cdr3_nt: TGCAGTGCTATACCCCTACTAGCGGGAGGGCGCAATGAGCAGTTCTTC
j_call: TRBJ2-3; v_call: TRBV5-5; d_call: TRBD2; clone_size: NA; cdr3_aa: CASSSLTSGRVTDTQYF; cdr3_nt: TGTGCCAGCAGCTCTTTGACTAGCGGGAGAGTCACAGATACGCAGTATTTT
j_call: TRBJ2-1; v_call: TRBV27; d_call: NA; clone_size: NA; cdr3_aa: CASSLFTSYNEQFF; cdr3_nt: TGTGCCAGCAGTTTATTCACCTCCTACAATGAGCAGTTCTTC
j_call: TRBJ2-1; v_call: TRBV7-2; d_call: NA; clone_size: many; cdr3_aa: CASSFRTVNNEQFF; cdr3_nt: TGTGCCAGCAGCTTTCGGACAGTTAACAATGAGCAGTTCTTC
j_call: TRBJ2-2; v_call: TRBV5-1; d_call: NA; clone_size: NA; cdr3_aa: CASSLLGDGGELFF; cdr3_nt: TGCGCCAGCAGCTTGCTGGGGGACGGCGGGGAGCTGTTTTTT
j_call: TRBJ2-7; v_call: TRBV7-9; d_call: NA; clone_size: few; cdr3_aa: CASSTMGGQYF; cdr3_nt: TGTGCCAGCAGTACGATGGGAGGGCAGTACTTC
j_call: TRBJ2-3; v_call: TRBV24-1; d_call: NA; clone_size: many; cdr3_aa: CATSDLNSITDTQYF; cdr3_nt: TGTGCCACCAGTGATTTAAATTCGATCACAGATACGCAGTATTTT
j_call: TRBJ1-1; v_call: TRBV20-1; d_call: NA; clone_size: many; cdr3_aa: CSARGGGQSVMNTEAFF; cdr3_nt: TGCAGTGCTAGAGGAGGGGGTCAATCCGTCATGAACACTGAAGCTTTCTTT
j_call: TRBJ1-1; v_call: TRBV28; d_call: TRBD1; clone_size: NA; cdr3_aa: CASSLAPFPGTGGSTEAFF; cdr3_nt: TGTGCCAGCAGTTTAGCCCCCTTTCCCGGGACAGGGGGCTCCACTGAAGCTTTCTTT
j_call: TRBJ1-4; v_call: TRBV7-2; d_call: TRBD1; clone_size: NA; cdr3_aa: CASSFMGDRGQKLFF; cdr3_nt: TGTGCCAGCAGCTTCATGGGGGACAGGGGGCAAAAACTGTTTTTT
j_call: TRBJ1-1; v_call: TRBV5-1; d_call: NA; clone_size: few; cdr3_aa: CASRSVGNTEAFF; cdr3_nt: TGCGCCAGCAGGTCGGTGGGGAACACTGAAGCTTTCTTT
j_call: TRBJ2-1; v_call: TRBV5-1; d_call: TRBD2; clone_size: many; cdr3_aa: CASSLGGLAGLEQFF; cdr3_nt: TGCGCCAGCAGCTTAGGCGGACTAGCGGGATTGGAGCAGTTCTTC
j_call: TRBJ1-2; v_call: TRBV6-2/TRBV6-3; d_call: NA; clone_size: NA; cdr3_aa: CASSYGEEYGYTF; cdr3_nt: TGTGCCAGCAGTTACGGCGAAGAATATGGCTACACCTTC
j_call: TRBJ2-4; v_call: TRBV20-1; d_call: NA; clone_size: few; cdr3_aa: CSAILPDSLLAKNIQYF; cdr3_nt: TGCAGTGCTATCCTTCCGGACAGCCTATTAGCCAAAAACATTCAGTACTTC
j_call: TRBJ1-1; v_call: TRBV11-2; d_call: NA; clone_size: many; cdr3_aa: CASSSPRAGNTEAFF; cdr3_nt: TGTGCCAGCAGCTCCCCCCGGGCCGGGAACACTGAAGCTTTCTTT
j_call: TRBJ1-4; v_call: TRBV28; d_call: TRBD1; clone_size: few; cdr3_aa: CTSTPGQGKLFF; cdr3_nt: TGTACCAGCACCCCTGGACAGGGGAAACTGTTTTTT
j_call: TRBJ2-3; v_call: TRBV3-1; d_call: TRBD2; clone_size: NA; cdr3_aa: CASSQVLRLAPTRLTDTQYF; cdr3_nt: TGTGCCAGCAGCCAAGTTCTAAGACTAGCGCCCACTAGACTCACAGATACGCAGTATTTT
j_call: TRBJ1-2; v_call: TRBV7-9; d_call: TRBD1; clone_size: many; cdr3_aa: CASSPAGQGYYGYTF; cdr3_nt: TGTGCCAGCAGCCCCGCTGGACAGGGGTACTATGGCTACACCTTC
j_call: TRBJ1-1; v_call: TRBV10-3; d_call: NA; clone_size: once; cdr3_aa: CAISGRLEKEAFF; cdr3_nt: TGTGCCATCAGTGGCCGCTTGGAAAAGGAAGCTTTCTTT
j_call: TRBJ2-5; v_call: TRBV7-9; d_call: NA; clone_size: NA; cdr3_aa: CASSLAKTQYF; cdr3_nt: TGTGCCAGCAGCTTAGCCAAGACCCAGTACTTC
j_call: TRBJ1-2; v_call: TRBV29-1; d_call: NA; clone_size: few; cdr3_aa: CSVDKGVRVDGYTF; cdr3_nt: TGCAGCGTAGATAAAGGTGTCAGGGTGGATGGCTACACCTTC
j_call: TRBJ2-5; v_call: TRBV27; d_call: NA; clone_size: many; cdr3_aa: CASTSPPLGQTQYF; cdr3_nt: TGTGCCAGCACCTCCCCTCCCCTCGGGCAGACCCAGTACTTC
j_call: TRBJ1-5; v_call: TRBV10-3; d_call: TRBD1; clone_size: many; cdr3_aa: CAIKGQGRDQPQHF; cdr3_nt: TGTGCCATCAAGGGACAGGGCCGGGATCAGCCCCAGCATTTT